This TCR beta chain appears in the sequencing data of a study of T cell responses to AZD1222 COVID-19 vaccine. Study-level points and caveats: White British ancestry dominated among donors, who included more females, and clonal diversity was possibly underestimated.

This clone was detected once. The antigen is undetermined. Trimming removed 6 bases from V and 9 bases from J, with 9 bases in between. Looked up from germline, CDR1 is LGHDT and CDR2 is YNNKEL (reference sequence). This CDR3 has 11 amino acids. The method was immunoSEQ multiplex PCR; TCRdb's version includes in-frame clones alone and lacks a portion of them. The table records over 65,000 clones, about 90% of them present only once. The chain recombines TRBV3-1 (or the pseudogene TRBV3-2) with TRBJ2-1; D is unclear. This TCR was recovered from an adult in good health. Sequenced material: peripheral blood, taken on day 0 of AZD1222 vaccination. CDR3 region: CASSLKAEQFF. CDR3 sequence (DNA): TGTGCCAGCAGTCTCAAAGCTGAGCAGTTCTTC.